This TCR beta chain was recovered during a study of blood T cell repertoires in COVID-19. The CDR3 runs 14 residues. Measured with immunoSEQ multiplex PCR; TCRdb has only the in-frame clones, and not every one. In the table there are some 250,000 clones, around 83% of which are singletons. Material for sequencing was peripheral blood. The TCR comes from a man aged 35 to 55 with active or convalescent COVID-19. The rearrangement links TRBV21-1 to TRBJ2-7; the listed D gene, TRBD1, was not tested against the DNA. TRBV21-1 is shown as a pseudogene. The CDR3 DNA reads as TGTGCCAGCAGCAAAGGTTCCAGTCGTCTCGCGCAGTACTTC. Its translation is CASSKGSSRLAQYF.